The 10 T cell receptor beta chains in this list originate from one sample, sequenced in a study of blood T cell repertoires in COVID-19. Using immunoSEQ multiplex PCR, the repertoire was profiled, and TCRdb retains in-frame clones only, with some absent. Of about 230,000 clones listed, about 86% are singletons. Sequencing was performed on PBMCs or T cells enriched from blood (not recorded which). The source of these receptors is a woman between 50 and 59 years old in a cohort exposed to, infected with or recovered from COVID-19 (not recorded which).

The gene calls are TRBV7-9 and TRBJ2-5; 11 bases map to TRBD2. The germline CDR1 and CDR2 sequences are SEHNR and FQNEAQ (reference sequence). The junction had 4 bases not matched to a gene; V was cut back by 4 bases and J by 3 bases. This CDR3 has 15 residues. This chain's CDR3 is CASSSSGGQEETQYF. CDR3 bases: TGTGCCAGCAGCTCTAGCGGGGGGCAAGAAGAGACCCAGTACTTC.

The V gene is TRBV4-1, the J gene TRBJ1-1; TRBD1 is a possible D gene (5 bases). The V end lost 0 bases, the J end lost 0 bases, and 11 bases lay between the germline ends. CDR3 size: 16 residues. Germline values: CDR1 MGHRA, CDR2 YSYEKL. CDR3 region: CASSQDGGGVNTEAFF. In DNA, the CDR3 is TGCGCCAGCAGCCAAGATGGGGGGGGAGTGAACACTGAAGCTTTCTTT.

This clone was counted once. The CDR3 is CASSSTGGNYGYTF. The CDR3 coding sequence is TGTGCCAGCAGCTCAACAGGGGGCAACTATGGCTACACCTTC. The J gene is TRBJ1-2, the V gene TRBV7-9; TRBD1 aligns across 9 bases. With V trimmed by 4 bases and J by 2 bases, 2 bases remained unmatched. The germline gives CDR1 SEHNR, CDR2 FQNEAQ (reference sequence). The CDR3 runs 14 residues. Supplemented by reference TRBV7-9 and TRBJ1-2, the full variable domain reads DTGVSQNPRHKITKRGQNVTFRCDPISEHNRLYWYRQTLGQGPEFLTYFQNEAQLEKSRLLSDRFSAERPKGSFSTLEIQRTEQGDSAMYLCASSSTGGNYGYTFGSGTRLTVV.

The V gene is TRBV30, the J gene TRBJ2-3, with TRBD2 identical over 9 bases. Germline V CDR1 and CDR2: GTSNPN, SVGIG (reference sequence). The trim removed 0 bases at V and 1 base at J, leaving 14 bases unmatched. The CDR3 sequence is 19 residues long. The CDR3 sequence is CAWSVLRRGGLGGTDTQYF. Written as DNA, the CDR3 is TGTGCCTGGAGTGTACTTCGGCGGGGGGGCCTAGGAGGCACAGATACGCAGTATTTT. The complete variable domain, with remaining parts taken from reference TRBV30 and TRBJ2-3, reads SQTIHQWPATLVQPVGSPLSLECTVEGTSNPNLYWYRQAAGRGLQLLFYSVGIGQISSEVPQNLSASRPQDRQFILSSKKLLLSDSGFYLCAWSVLRRGGLGGTDTQYFGPGTRLTVL.

CDR3 DNA sequence: TGTGCCAGCAGTTTAGGAGGCGATAATGGCTACACCTTC. It codes for CASSLGGDNGYTF. The V gene is TRBV12-3 or TRBV12-4, the J gene TRBJ1-2, with D unresolved. The CDR3 loop spans 13 amino acids. With 1 base removed from V and 6 bases from J, the gap between germline ends came to 9 bases.

The chain uses TRBV7-2 and TRBJ1-1; D may be TRBD1 (5 bases). Germline loops: CDR1 SGHTA, CDR2 FQGNSA. Trimming removed 1 base at V and 0 bases at J, with 15 bases between. The CDR3 runs 17 residues. The CDR3 region has the DNA TGTGCCAGCAGCTTAGTTGGTATTGGGGCGATGAACACTGAAGCTTTCTTT. The encoded protein is CASSLVGIGAMNTEAFF.

This chain joins TRBV18 and TRBJ2-2; D is ambiguous. V lost 4 bases and J lost 5, with 17 bases in between. CDR1 is KGHSH and CDR2 is LQKENI in the germline V gene. The CDR3 is 16 residues long. The CDR3 region has the DNA TGTGCCAGCTCACTTACTGACTCGCTGGTGACCGGGGAGCTGTTTTTT. Residues: CASSLTDSLVTGELFF. Filled out from reference TRBV18 and TRBJ2-2, the complete variable domain reads NAGVMQNPRHLVRRRGQEARLRCSPMKGHSHVYWYRQLPEEGLKFMVYLQKENIIDESGMPKERFSAEFPKEGPSILRIQQVVRGDSAAYFCASSLTDSLVTGELFFGEGSRLTVL.

The table lists this clone with a few counts. The gene calls are TRBV7-9 and TRBJ2-7; tentative D call: TRBD2 (6 bases). Germline CDR1 reads SEHNR; CDR2 reads FQNEAQ (reference sequence). The CDR3 extends over 14 amino acids. Trimming cost V 2 bases and J 5 bases, with 13 bases left between them. The CDR3 DNA is TGTGCCAGCAGCTTATTGGGCAGGGAGGACGAGCAGTACTTC. Its protein is CASSLLGREDEQYF.

V and J are TRBV5-6 and TRBJ1-6; D gene unclear. The CDR3 totals 14 residues. Germline V gives CDR1 SGHDT, CDR2 YYEEEE. V gave up 2 bases and J gave up 6 bases, with 9 bases separating them. The CDR3 nucleotides are TGTGCCAGCAGCTTCATATCGGTTAATTCACCCCTCCACTTT. Translation: CASSFISVNSPLHF.

The chain carries TRBV3-1 (or the pseudogene TRBV3-2) and TRBJ1-3; TRBD1 might be the D (6 bases). Per the germline V gene, CDR1 is LGHDT and CDR2 is YNNKEL (reference sequence). Trimming took off 1 base at V and 0 bases at J, with 16 bases between the two ends. CDR3 length equals 18 residues. The CDR3 nucleotides are TGTGCCAGCAGCCAAGCCAAAAAAGGGGGTAACTCTGGAAACACCATATATTTT. Amino acids: CASSQAKKGGNSGNTIYF.